The 27 T cell receptor beta chains below come from one sample, sequenced in a study of blood T cells in healthy people across ages. Using a J-beta primer mix together with a sample-barcoded 5' primer, a second PCR was run for about 6 to 12 cycles. TCRdb re-called the 5' RACE reads through MiXCR, storing one row per CDR3 protein. Among roughly 2 million distinct CDR3 sequences, approximately 50% were seen once, and the ten largest hold roughly 2.1%. Specimen: blood. Receptors were obtained from a woman between 35 and 50 years old in good health.

This chain joins TRBV5-4 and TRBJ2-7; 11 bases are a match to TRBD2. Unmatched junction bases numbered 9, after V lost 1 base and J lost 3 bases. This CDR3 spans 17 amino acids. Germline V gene sequence: CDR1 SGHNT, CDR2 YYREEE (reference sequence). CDR3 DNA sequence: TGTGCCAGCAGCTTGTCTCAGGCTCTAGCGGGGGGCTACGAGCAGTACTTC. This sequence encodes CASSLSQALAGGYEQYF.

The chain joins TRBV4-3 to TRBJ1-6; weak D call: TRBD1 (5 bases). This CDR3 is built from 16 residues. Trimming stripped 3 bases from V and 3 bases from J, with 12 bases between. The germline V gene encodes CDR1 LGHNA and CDR2 YSLEER. The CDR3 loop is CASSQGRRYYNSPLHF. CDR3 sequence (DNA): TGCGCCAGCAGCCAGGGGCGCAGGTACTATAATTCACCCCTCCACTTT.

This clonotype was seen only a few times. J is TRBJ2-5 and V is TRBV20-1, with D unresolved. CDR1 is DFQATT and CDR2 is SNEGSKA in the germline V gene (reference sequence). V was shortened by 0 bases and J by 2 bases, with 13 bases between the two germline ends. This CDR3 has 15 amino acids. The CDR3 sequence: CSARDSHSIQETQYF. Written as DNA, the CDR3 is TGCAGTGCTAGAGATTCGCACTCCATACAAGAGACCCAGTACTTC.

The count of this clonotype is one. The V gene is TRBV6-1, the J gene TRBJ1-2, with D unresolved. V lost 9 bases and J 7 bases, leaving 15 bases between the germline ends. Germline V gene lookup returns CDR1 MNHNS and CDR2 SASEGT. This CDR3 has 12 residues. The CDR3 DNA reads as TGTGCCAGTAAGAGGGCCCAGGTTGGCTACACCTTC. Its protein product is CASKRAQVGYTF.

This clonotype was found a few times. The CDR3 DNA reads as TGTGCCAGCAGGGTCACTAGCGGGGGGGCTAATGAGCAGTTCTTC. It is translated as CASRVTSGGANEQFF. The gene calls are TRBV12-3 or TRBV12-4 and TRBJ2-1; TRBD2 aligns across 13 bases. This CDR3 has 15 amino acids. With V trimmed by 6 bases and J by 7 bases, 6 bases remained unmatched.

This sequence joins TRBV20-1 and TRBJ2-1; D gene ambiguous. Looked up from germline, CDR1 is DFQATT and CDR2 is SNEGSKA (reference sequence). With 6 bases removed from V and 8 bases from J, the gap between germline ends came to 11 bases. The CDR3 runs 11 residues. This CDR3 is CSAKSPDEQFF. The CDR3, as DNA: TGCAGTGCAAAGTCCCCCGATGAGCAGTTCTTC.

The table lists this clonotype with many counts. The chain employs TRBV27 and TRBJ2-3; TRBD2 aligns across 7 bases. The J segment lost 5 bases and the V segment lost 7 bases, leaving 6 bases of the junction unmatched. The length of the CDR3 is 13 residues. Germline lookup yields CDR1 MNHEY and CDR2 SMNVEV (reference sequence). In nucleotides, the CDR3 is TGTGCCAGCACTTGGGGGGGAGAAGATACGCAGTATTTT. Translating it yields CASTWGGEDTQYF.

On this clonotype: Possible read error: a much larger clone is one base away. DNA of the CDR3: TGTGCCAGCAGCCCCGTCAGGGGGCGACAAGGGACCCAGTACTTC. Amino acid sequence: CASSPVRGRQGTQYF. The rearrangement joins TRBV13 to TRBJ2-7; the match to TRBD1 covers 8 bases. The J call may be incorrect, as the DNA end agrees better with TRBJ2-5. CDR3 length equals 15 residues. Germline CDR1 is PRHDT and CDR2 is FYEKMQ (reference sequence).

This chain links TRBV29-1 with TRBJ2-3; 9 nucleotides match TRBD2. In germline, CDR1 is SQVTM, CDR2 ANQGSEA. The CDR3 runs 13 residues. After removal of 7 bases from V and 5 bases from J, the junction contained 7 bases not matched to a gene. In nucleotides, the CDR3 is TGCAGCGGAACAGCGGGGGGCGGAGATACGCAGTATTTT. Amino acids: CSGTAGGGDTQYF.

V is TRBV15 and J is TRBJ2-7; 9 bases fit TRBD1. The CDR3 has 17 amino acids. The germline V gene encodes CDR1 LNHNV and CDR2 YYDKDF (reference sequence). The ends lost 0 bases at V and 4 bases at J; junction bases unmatched: 10. This CDR3 is CATSRDNRGQGIYEQYF. Here the CDR3 DNA reads TGTGCCACCAGCAGAGATAACAGGGGACAGGGTATATACGAGCAGTACTTC. Using reference TRBV15 and TRBJ2-7 for the parts outside the CDR3, the full variable domain is DAMVIQNPRYQVTQFGKPVTLSCSQTLNHNVMYWYQQKSSQAPKLLFHYYDKDFNNEADTPDNFQSRRPNTSFCFLDIRSPGLGDTAMYLCATSRDNRGQGIYEQYFGPGTRLTVT.

This chain joins TRBV7-8 and TRBJ2-3; D unclear. V was pared by 4 bases and J by 3 bases, with 11 bases between. The germline gives CDR1 SGHVS, CDR2 FQNEAQ. This CDR3 is 14 amino acids long. The CDR3: CASSSISMTDTQYF. DNA of the CDR3: TGTGCCAGCAGCTCGATAAGTATGACAGATACGCAGTATTTT. Filled out from reference TRBV7-8 and TRBJ2-3, the complete variable domain reads GAGVSQSPRYKVAKRGQDVALRCDPISGHVSLFWYQQALGQGPEFLTYFQNEAQLDKSGLPSDRFFAERPEGSVSTLKIQRTQQEDSAVYLCASSSISMTDTQYFGPGTRLTVL.

The chain carries TRBV28 and TRBJ1-2; perhaps TRBD1 as D (5 bases). The CDR3 runs to 14 residues. The germline V and J ends were trimmed by 6 bases and 8 bases, with 19 bases remaining between them. Germline V gene sequence: CDR1 MDHEN, CDR2 SYDVKM. The CDR3 sequence: CASRGTGELGGYTF. Here the CDR3 DNA reads TGTGCCAGCAGGGGGACTGGGGAACTGGGGGGCTACACCTTC.

The chain recombines TRBV6-1 with TRBJ1-1; 7 bases agree with TRBD1. The CDR3 has 13 residues. CDR1 is MNHNS and CDR2 is SASEGT in the germline V gene. J was trimmed by 4 bases and V by 5 bases; bases with no gene match: 4. CDR3 amino acids: CASSWTGGTEAFF. CDR3 coding DNA: TGTGCCAGCAGTTGGACAGGTGGCACTGAAGCTTTCTTT.

The chain recombines TRBV2 with TRBJ1-5; maybe TRBD1 (5 bases). Looked up from germline, CDR1 is SNHLY and CDR2 is FYNNEI. Trimming removed 6 bases from V and 3 bases from J, with 21 bases in between. The CDR3 runs to 17 residues. CDR3: CASRSGGGAGINQPQHF. CDR3 bases: TGTGCCAGCAGAAGCGGGGGGGGTGCAGGGATCAATCAGCCCCAGCATTTT. Full variable domain (remainder filled in from reference TRBV2 and TRBJ1-5): EPEVTQTPSHQVTQMGQEVILRCVPISNHLYFYWYRQILGQKVEFLVSFYNNEISEKSEIFDDQFSVERPDGSNFTLKIRSTKLEDSAMYFCASRSGGGAGINQPQHFGDGTRLSIL.

The V gene is TRBV6-6, the J gene TRBJ1-5, with D perhaps matching TRBD1 (6 bases). V was trimmed by 0 bases and J by 6 bases, leaving 18 bases between them. In germline, CDR1 is MNHNY, CDR2 SVGAGI (reference sequence). The CDR3 runs 17 residues. CDR3 protein: CASSYSLPGVIGQPQHF. In DNA form, the CDR3 reads TGTGCCAGCAGTTACTCGTTGCCAGGGGTTATTGGTCAGCCCCAGCATTTT.

V is TRBV20-1 and J is TRBJ1-4, with D possibly matching TRBD1 (5 bases). The CDR3 covers 13 residues. Trimming removed 5 bases at V and 7 bases at J, with 14 bases between. CDR1 is DFQATT and CDR2 is SNEGSKA in the germline V gene (reference sequence). This chain's CDR3 is CSAWDREVEKLFF. The CDR3 DNA is TGCAGTGCTTGGGACCGTGAGGTTGAAAAACTGTTTTTT.

Regarding this clonotype: A much more abundant neighbour one base away suggests this may be a read error. The V call is TRBV7-6, the J call TRBJ2-1; TRBD2 agrees at 10 bases. Germline values: CDR1 SGHVS, CDR2 FNYEAQ. This CDR3 contains 15 residues. CDR3 region: CASSPLAGDYNERFF. CDR3 DNA sequence: TGTGCCAGCAGTCCTCTAGCGGGGGACTACAATGAGCGGTTCTTC. Combining the CDR3 with reference TRBV7-6 and TRBJ2-1 gives the whole variable domain GAGVSQSPRYKVTKRGQDVALRCDPISGHVSLYWYRQALGQGPEFLTYFNYEAQQDKSGLPNDRFSAERPEGSISTLTIQRTEQRDSAMYRCASSPLAGDYNERFFGPGTRLTVL.

The chain combines TRBV5-6 with TRBJ2-3, with D possibly being TRBD1 (6 bases). This CDR3 comprises 16 residues. The V end was cut by 4 bases, the J end by 1 base, with 16 bases between. From germline, CDR1 is SGHDT and CDR2 YYEEEE. CDR3 in amino acids: CASSTGTGRGTDTQYF. CDR3 nucleotide sequence: TGTGCCAGCAGCACAGGGACGGGTAGAGGCACAGATACGCAGTATTTT.

The rearrangement links TRBV7-2 to TRBJ2-1, with D perhaps TRBD2 (6 bases). Germline V lookup: CDR1 SGHTA, CDR2 FQGNSA. Trimming stripped 6 bases from V and 3 bases from J, with 15 bases between. This CDR3 is 15 amino acids long. CDR3 loop: CASREGYLVYNEQFF. CDR3 in DNA: TGTGCCAGCAGGGAGGGGTATTTGGTCTACAATGAGCAGTTCTTC.

The V call is TRBV20-1, the J call TRBJ1-1; D is undetermined. The CDR3 is 12 residues long. Germline V CDR1 and CDR2: DFQATT, SNEGSKA (reference sequence). The V and J ends lost 7 bases and 1 base respectively, with 10 bases between them. The CDR3 here is CSGLRGNTEAFF. The CDR3 nucleotides read TGCAGTGGGTTACGGGGGAACACTGAAGCTTTCTTT.

The V call is TRBV24-1, the J call TRBJ2-2, with D possibly matching TRBD1 (5 bases). CDR3 size: 13 residues. Trimming removed 4 bases from V and 7 bases from J, with 9 bases in between. Germline loops: CDR1 KGHDR, CDR2 SFDVKD. The DNA for the CDR3 is TGTGCCACCAGTGACCCAGGGAACGGGGAGCTGTTTTTT. Protein sequence: CATSDPGNGELFF.

This clonotype was recorded a few times. The genes are TRBV6-2 or TRBV6-3 and TRBJ1-2; D is perhaps TRBD1 (5 bases). The CDR3 runs to 15 residues. V lost 7 bases to trimming and J lost 2 bases, with 17 bases between them. Per germline, CDR1 MNHEY and CDR2 SVGEGT. Here the CDR3 reads CASTSGTAENYGYTF. CDR3 nucleotides: TGTGCCAGCACTTCCGGGACGGCAGAGAACTATGGCTACACCTTC.

The chain combines TRBV3-1 with TRBJ1-2; perhaps TRBD1 as D (5 bases). The CDR3 loop spans 14 amino acids. Per germline, CDR1 LGHDT and CDR2 YNNKEL (reference sequence). Trimming stripped 4 bases from V and 8 bases from J, with 17 bases between. The CDR3 loop reads CASSPGTLARGYTF. CDR3 DNA sequence: TGTGCCAGCAGCCCCGGGACTCTGGCGCGGGGCTACACCTTC.

The V and J genes are TRBV6-2 or TRBV6-3 and TRBJ2-7; weak D call: TRBD1 (6 bases). Germline CDR1 and CDR2: MNHEY and SVGEGT. CDR3 size: 13 residues. The V gene lost 6 bases and the J gene lost 5 bases, with 14 bases spanning the gap. CDR3 sequence (DNA): TGTGCCAGCAGGCCCTCACAGGGAAACGAGCAGTACTTC. Protein product: CASRPSQGNEQYF.

CDR3 loop: CASSQDDRGWEKLFF. The CDR3 DNA sequence: TGTGCCAGCAGCCAGGACGACAGGGGGTGGGAAAAACTGTTTTTT. The chain couples TRBV6-1 to TRBJ1-4, with TRBD1 matching 9 bases. Germline V lookup: CDR1 MNHNS, CDR2 SASEGT. This CDR3 is built from 15 residues. Trimming took 6 bases from V and 8 from J; bases not matched to a gene: 10.

The chain is built from TRBV5-1 and TRBJ2-1; 7 bases line up with TRBD1. With 1 base clipped from V and 4 bases from J, the junction kept 5 bases outside the gene matches. The CDR3 loop spans 15 amino acids. CDR1 is SGHRS and CDR2 is YFSETQ in the germline V gene. CDR3: CASSLTAGGYNEQFF. In DNA, the CDR3 is TGCGCCAGCAGCTTGACGGCAGGGGGATACAATGAGCAGTTCTTC.

In the case of this clonotype: This may be a read error, as it is one base from a much larger clone. The chain is built from TRBV4-3 and TRBJ2-3, with 7 bases aligning to TRBD2. The V segment lost 0 bases and the J segment 1 base; nucleotides outside the gene matches: 4. Germline V lookup: CDR1 LGHNA, CDR2 YSLEER. This CDR3 spans 16 amino acids. CDR3 region: CASSQDPRGGTDTQYF. CDR3 bases: TGCGCCAGCAGCCAAGATCCACGGGGGGGCACAGATACGCAGTATTTT.